The rows below give T cell receptor beta chains drawn from one sample of a study of cytomegalovirus exposure and HLA in healthy donors. Generated by immunoSEQ multiplex PCR, the TCRdb table keeps only in-frame clones and is missing some. The sample holds approximately 110,000 clones, 75% to 90% seen once. What was sequenced was PBMCs. The origin of the receptors is a man aged 50 or older in good health and CMV-seronegative. Each CDR3 is given without its conserved first and last residue. The D gene is left open where the match is weak.

d_call	v_call	j_call	cdr3_aa
TRBD1	TRBV19	TRBJ2-7	ASSIRTGAGPTQY
TRBD1	TRBV2	TRBJ1-5	ASRPGTGGWNQPQH
NA	TRBV19	TRBJ2-7	ASRITGSGAYEQY
TRBD1	TRBV9	TRBJ2-7	ASSPSDRTAQY
NA	TRBV6-1	TRBJ2-7	ASSQDSPIIYEQY
NA	TRBV19	TRBJ1-3	ASSQKRNTIY
NA	TRBV15	TRBJ1-3	ATSRSPRGSGNTIY
NA	TRBV9	TRBJ2-7	ASSVAGGGGGQY
NA	TRBV2	TRBJ2-1	ASELTALPYNEQF
NA	TRBV21-1	TRBJ2-1	ASSKGGTSGRNEQF
NA	TRBV28	TRBJ2-7	ASRSHGGGGVSYEQY
NA	TRBV27	TRBJ1-5	ASSPNGSIEPQH
NA	TRBV11-2	TRBJ1-1	ASSLTPAPGAF
TRBD2	TRBV5-1	TRBJ2-7	ASSLDIRGAGSSYEQY
NA	TRBV30	TRBJ1-1	AWRARRSTEAF
TRBD1	TRBV18	TRBJ2-6	ASSPPSGQGAFSGANVLT
NA	TRBV5-4	TRBJ2-5	ASSLAGGEETQY
NA	TRBV7-2	TRBJ2-7	ASSLASNSHEQY
NA	TRBV7-9	TRBJ1-5	ASSPSGWAQH
TRBD1	TRBV6-1	TRBJ2-7	ASSEEGETGWYEQY
NA	TRBV15	TRBJ1-6	ATSSQVVESKAGSPLH
NA	TRBV15	TRBJ2-7	ATSSLGRGPYEQY
TRBD1	TRBV7-9	TRBJ2-6	ASSLGQGNSGANVLT
TRBD1	TRBV29-1	TRBJ1-1	SVGTGVMNTEAF
TRBD2	TRBV11-3	TRBJ2-5	ASSLGAGAGETQY
NA	TRBV19	TRBJ2-5	ASTDKAGIGTQY
TRBD1	TRBV7-2	TRBJ2-4	ASSSRGTGEFENIQY
NA	TRBV27	TRBJ1-1	ARALRGGTEAF
TRBD1	TRBV19	TRBJ1-2	ASQLQGDSPNGYT
NA	TRBV29-1	TRBJ1-1	SVGTLRRPNTEAF
TRBD1	TRBV4-3	TRBJ2-7	ASSQATGGGYEQY
NA	TRBV29-1	TRBJ1-1	SVGGGRDTEAF
NA	TRBV9	TRBJ1-5	ASSAVGVNQPQH
NA	TRBV28	TRBJ1-5	ASNLQPQH
NA	TRBV6-5	TRBJ2-1	ASSYQGNNEQF
TRBD1	TRBV27	TRBJ1-2	ASAVGTGTKYGYT
NA	TRBV29-1	TRBJ2-5	SVVGQPLVIPSETQY
NA	TRBV4-3	TRBJ2-1	ASSQDRLNNEQF
NA	TRBV7-2	TRBJ2-7	ASSLVPGPYEQY
NA	TRBV19	TRBJ1-5	ASSASRQPQH
NA	TRBV5-4	TRBJ1-6	ASSSEGRNSPLH
TRBD1	TRBV5-6	TRBJ1-1	ASSFGTGKNTEAF
NA	TRBV6-5	TRBJ2-7	ASSYRDTYEQY
TRBD2	TRBV11-2	NA	ASSFHREGPYEQY
TRBD1	TRBV19	TRBJ2-5	ASSPWTGVPETQY
TRBD1	TRBV2	TRBJ1-5	ASAGGHQPQH
TRBD1	TRBV27	TRBJ1-5	ASSLDRERQPQH
TRBD1	TRBV5-1	TRBJ2-7	ASGDRPGGEQY
NA	TRBV19	TRBJ2-7	ASSIPGFGEQY
NA	TRBV5-4	TRBJ2-3	ASSQERRSTDTQY
NA	TRBV27	TRBJ1-2	ASSNQGISYT
TRBD2	TRBV4-2	TRBJ2-1	ASSQASGGGSLDEQF
TRBD2	TRBV27	TRBJ2-4	ASSFYTSGTNIQY
TRBD1	TRBV5-4	TRBJ2-7	ASSSRDRGSHEQY
NA	TRBV7-8	TRBJ2-1	ASSLLRGEQF
NA	TRBV2	TRBJ2-3	ASSESLAPDTQY
NA	TRBV7-2	TRBJ2-7	ASSRGGLSSYEQY
TRBD1	TRBV18	TRBJ2-3	ASSPLPPVRGQDTQY
TRBD1	TRBV30	TRBJ1-5	AWSYGDRPNQPQH
TRBD2	TRBV5-4	TRBJ2-7	ASSPPGPGGAGEQY